Shown below are 5 T cell receptor beta chains from a single sample sequenced in a study of T cells expressing NK-cell markers. After re-calling the 5' RACE reads, TCRdb lists one entry per CDR3 protein, DNA absent. In all, the sample yields some 300,000 distinct CDR3 sequences. Specimen: blood T cells: a sorted CD56 or NKG2C T cell subset, CD4+ or CD8+ T cells, or bulk PBMC T cells (not recorded which). These receptors originate from a man aged 18 to 30 in good health.

The rearrangement uses TRBV6-5 and TRBJ1-2; with no DNA, the TCRdb D assignment of TRBD1 cannot be verified. The CDR3 is 13 amino acids. The germline V gene encodes CDR1 MNHEY and CDR2 SVGAGI. The CDR3 protein is CASSSGSNYGYTF.

The rearrangement links TRBV20-1 to TRBJ1-5; TCRdb selects TRBD1, and the lack of DNA leaves this call unchecked. Looked up from germline, CDR1 is DFQATT and CDR2 is SNEGSKA (reference sequence). The CDR3 totals 14 residues. CDR3 region: CSAASDRGNQPQHF.

V and J are TRBV6-5 and TRBJ2-5. The CDR3 is 15 amino acids. CDR1 MNHEY and CDR2 SVGAGI come from the germline V gene. CDR3 residues: CASSYSRSYGETQYF.

The CDR3 protein is CASSHTLQPGYGYTF. The chain joins TRBV14 to TRBJ1-2; the D call from TCRdb, TRBD1, cannot be confirmed without DNA. Germline assignment: CDR1 SGHDN and CDR2 FVKESK. The CDR3 length is 15 residues. The entire variable domain, with the rest obtained from reference TRBV14 and TRBJ1-2, is as follows: EAGVTQFPSHSVIEKGQTVTLRCDPISGHDNLYWYRRVMGKEIKFLLHFVKESKQDESGMPNNRFLAERTGGTYSTLKVQPAELEDSGVYFCASSHTLQPGYGYTFGSGTRLTVV.

This chain connects TRBV27 to TRBJ1-4; TCRdb lists TRBD1, though no DNA is available to test this call. The CDR3 runs to 15 residues. CDR1 and CDR2 (germline): MNHEY, SMNVEV (reference sequence). The CDR3 sequence is CASSPGDRWNEKLFF.